Listed here are 25 T cell receptor beta chains from one sample, sequenced in a study of patients with pleural tuberculosis. One entry per CDR3 protein results from TCRdb running MiXCR on the reads. In the table there are under 55,000 distinct CDR3 sequences, less than 9.5% of which are singletons. The receptors come from a human donor with pleural tuberculosis.

This clonotype was detected ten times or more. The chain recombines TRBV6-2 or TRBV6-3 with TRBJ2-1; the D is unclear. The germline V and J ends were trimmed by 0 bases and 0 bases, with 6 bases remaining between them. The CDR3 sequence is 15 residues long. Germline CDR1 reads MNHEY; CDR2 reads SVGEGT. This CDR3 reads CASSYSVYSYNEQFF. DNA for the CDR3: TGTGCCAGCAGTTACTCTGTTTACTCCTACAATGAGCAGTTCTTC.

This clonotype was found many times. The J gene is TRBJ1-1, the V gene TRBV6-2 or TRBV6-3; no reliable D call. In germline, CDR1 is MNHEY, CDR2 SVGEGT. The CDR3 loop spans 15 amino acids. V was pared by 0 bases and J by 0 bases, with 8 bases between. In DNA, the CDR3 is TGTGCCAGCAGTTACTCCCGTACTATGAACACTGAAGCTTTCTTT. Translating gives CASSYSRTMNTEAFF.

This clonotype came up a few times. This chain uses TRBV10-2 with TRBJ2-7, with D perhaps TRBD1 (5 bases). The length of the CDR3 is 12 residues. Germline V gives CDR1 WSHSY, CDR2 SAAADI. V lost 6 bases to trimming and J lost 1 base, with 7 bases between them. The CDR3 DNA reads as TGCGCCAGCAGGCAGGGATCCTACGAGCAGTACTTC. Translating gives CASRQGSYEQYF.

This clonotype was recorded at least ten times. J is TRBJ2-3 and V is TRBV4-2, with 8 nucleotides matching TRBD2. CDR1 is LGHNA, CDR2 YNFKEQ, per germline. This CDR3 is built from 16 residues. Germline trimming cut 4 bases from V and 5 bases from J; bases unmatched to any gene: 11. CDR3 coding DNA: TGTGCCAGCAGCCCCCCCTCAGCGGGAGTGGGAGATACGCAGTATTTT. Residues: CASSPPSAGVGDTQYF.

This clonotype came up many times. CDR3 residues: CASSPGGTGQETQYF. The CDR3 nucleotides are TGTGCCAGCAGCCCCGGCGGGACAGGGCAAGAGACCCAGTACTTC. The chain carries TRBV11-2 and TRBJ2-5; TRBD1 matches at 9 bases. Germline V gene data show CDR1 as SGHAT and CDR2 as FQNNGV. CDR3 length equals 15 residues. V shed 5 bases and J 2 bases; nucleotides not matched to a gene: 6.

This clonotype came up many times. This chain connects TRBV19 to TRBJ1-2; 9 bases are a match to TRBD1. V shed 4 bases, J shed 7 bases, and the junction held 7 bases outside the gene matches. The V gene's germline CDR1 is LNHDA and CDR2 SQIVND (reference sequence). The CDR3 has 14 residues. This chain's CDR3 is CASSSGQGRSGYTF. CDR3 nucleotides: TGTGCCAGTAGTAGCGGACAGGGGAGGAGTGGCTACACCTTC.

In its sample, this clonotype was seen many times. V gene TRBV2 combines with J gene TRBJ1-1; 7 bases align to TRBD1. V lost 5 bases to trimming and J lost 1 base; unmatched junction nucleotides: 13. The germline CDR1 and CDR2 sequences are SNHLY and FYNNEI. The CDR3 loop spans 17 amino acids. The DNA of the CDR3 is TGTGCCAGCAGTAAGACAGGGATAACCCCTAAGAACACTGAAGCTTTCTTT. Its protein is CASSKTGITPKNTEAFF.

This clonotype was seen many times. The chain joins TRBV11-1 to TRBJ1-1, with D possibly matching TRBD1 (5 bases). CDR1 SGHAT and CDR2 FQDESV come from the germline V gene (reference sequence). The length of the CDR3 is 17 residues. V lost 3 bases to trimming and J lost 5 bases, with 22 bases between them. The CDR3 reads CASSFVGRDLRETEAFF. The CDR3, as DNA: TGTGCCAGCAGCTTTGTCGGCAGGGATTTAAGAGAGACTGAAGCTTTCTTT.

This clonotype has a count of ten or more. The chain joins TRBV28 to TRBJ1-4, with D possibly matching TRBD1 (6 bases). Germline lookup yields CDR1 MDHEN and CDR2 SYDVKM. Trimming took 8 bases from V and 2 from J, leaving 12 bases between them. CDR3 length equals 14 residues. The CDR3 DNA reads as TGTGCCAGCCACAGGGAGAGGACTAATGAAAAACTGTTTTTT. This codes for CASHRERTNEKLFF. The full variable domain, in which reference TRBV28 and TRBJ1-4 provide the parts outside the CDR3, is DVKVTQSSRYLVKRTGEKVFLECVQDMDHENMFWYRQDPGLGLRLIYFSYDVKMKEKGDIPEGYSVSREKKERFSLILESASTNQTSMYLCASHRERTNEKLFFGSGTQLSVL.

The sample holds many counts of this clonotype. V is TRBV12-1 and J is TRBJ1-5. TRBV12-1 is recorded as a pseudogene. CDR3 length: 17 residues. Here the CDR3 reads CASSFLSGKGLNQPQHF. The CDR3, as DNA: TGTGCCAGCAGCTTTCTGTCAGGGAAGGGACTAAATCAGCCCCAGCATTTT.

This clonotype was seen many times. The chain links TRBV19 to TRBJ1-4; D might be TRBD1 (5 bases). CDR3 length: 11 amino acids. Germline V gene lookup returns CDR1 LNHDA and CDR2 SQIVND (reference sequence). Between the trimmed V and J ends, which lost 7 bases and 8 bases, there was a span of 8 bases. For the CDR3, the DNA is TGTGCCAGTACCCAGGGCGAAAAACTGTTTTTT. It is translated as CASTQGEKLFF.

This clonotype was observed many times. This rearrangement joins TRBV11-1 to TRBJ1-6; D remains ambiguous. Trimming left V 8 bases short and J 7 bases short, with 15 bases between. The CDR3 contains 14 residues. CDR1 is SGHAT and CDR2 is FQDESV in the germline V gene (reference sequence). CDR3 protein: CASSRSGRNSPLHF. CDR3 DNA: TGTGCCAGCTCTCGGTCAGGTCGAAATTCACCCCTCCACTTT.

This clonotype has at least ten counts. V usage is TRBV20-1 and J usage is TRBJ1-4; 8 bases are shared with TRBD1. V lost 3 bases to trimming and J lost 6 bases; unmatched junction nucleotides: 12. This CDR3 spans 16 amino acids. Germline V CDR1 and CDR2: DFQATT, SNEGSKA (reference sequence). As DNA, the CDR3 is TGCAGTGCTAGCCCCTCGACAGGGGAGACTTATGAAAAACTGTTTTTT. Its translation: CSASPSTGETYEKLFF.

This clonotype was seen at least ten times. V is TRBV20-1 and J is TRBJ2-1; D gene unclear. V lost 4 bases and J 0 bases, leaving 13 bases between the germline ends. Per the germline V gene, CDR1 is DFQATT and CDR2 is SNEGSKA (reference sequence). The CDR3 covers 15 residues. This CDR3 is CSAKGVNSSYNEQFF. In nucleotides, the CDR3 is TGCAGTGCTAAAGGCGTCAATAGCTCCTACAATGAGCAGTTCTTC.

Ten or more counts support this clonotype. This chain uses TRBV12-3 or TRBV12-4 with TRBJ2-7, with TRBD2 identical over 14 bases. The V segment lost 4 bases and the J segment 6 bases; nucleotides outside the gene matches: 5. The CDR3 spans 15 residues. CDR3 DNA sequence: TGTGCCAGCAGTTCCGGGACTAGCGGGAGAATCGAGCAGTACTTC. Its translation is CASSSGTSGRIEQYF.

The table lists this clonotype with a few counts. Given a much more abundant clone one base away, this may be a read error. This chain uses TRBV20-1 with TRBJ1-4, with D unresolved. CDR3 size: 14 residues. Germline CDR1 is DFQATT and CDR2 is SNEGSKA (reference sequence). The CDR3: CGARDFSGDRRLFF. Here the CDR3 DNA reads TGCGGTGCTAGAGATTTCTCCGGGGATCGTAGGCTGTTTTTT.

This sequence joins TRBV14 and TRBJ2-2; 10 bases are shared with TRBD1. Trimming at V came to 7 bases and at J to 4 bases, leaving 3 bases not matched to a gene. The CDR3 loop spans 14 amino acids. Germline assignment: CDR1 SGHDN and CDR2 FVKESK. The CDR3 DNA is TGTGCCAGCAACGGACAGGGGGGCACCGGGGAGCTGTTTTTT. Amino acids: CASNGQGGTGELFF.

Ten or more counts support this clonotype. The chain carries TRBV6-5 and TRBJ1-1; D is uncertain. The ends were cut back, 0 bases at V and 1 base at J, with 0 bases in the middle. This CDR3 has 12 residues. Germline V lookup: CDR1 MNHEY, CDR2 SVGAGI. CDR3 amino acids: CASSYSNTEAFF. The CDR3 DNA reads as TGTGCCAGCAGTTACTCGAACACTGAAGCTTTCTTT.

Many counts were recorded for this clonotype. The rearrangement joins TRBV20-1 to TRBJ1-2, with 9 bases aligning to TRBD1. With 6 bases clipped from V and 3 bases from J, the junction kept 8 bases outside the gene matches. Per germline, CDR1 DFQATT and CDR2 SNEGSKA (reference sequence). The CDR3 consists of 14 residues. The CDR3 bases are TGCAGTGCAAGCCGGGACAGGGTTGACTATGGCTACACCTTC. Translated, it gives CSASRDRVDYGYTF.

The table lists this clonotype with many counts. This sequence joins TRBV11-1 and TRBJ2-7, with a tentative D call TRBD2 (5 bases). Between the trimmed V and J ends, which lost 4 bases and 2 bases, there was a span of 12 bases. This CDR3 spans 14 amino acids. Germline V gene data show CDR1 as SGHAT and CDR2 as FQDESV (reference sequence). The CDR3, as DNA: TGTGCCAGCAGCTCCCGGAGGTTACCCTACGAGCAGTACTTC. Protein product: CASSSRRLPYEQYF.

There are many counts of this clonotype. The chain joins TRBV4-1 to TRBJ1-2; D ambiguous. This CDR3 spans 14 amino acids. Germline V gene sequence: CDR1 MGHRA, CDR2 YSYEKL. V dropped 1 base and J dropped 0 bases, with 6 bases sitting between them. Here the CDR3 reads CASSQGLANYGYTF. CDR3 nucleotide sequence: TGCGCCAGCAGCCAAGGCCTAGCTAACTATGGCTACACCTTC.

The CDR3 spells CASSLGFETQYF. The CDR3 bases are TGTGCCAGCAGTTTAGGGTTCGAGACCCAGTACTTC. This rearrangement joins TRBV12-3 or TRBV12-4 to TRBJ2-5; D gene unclear. This CDR3 is 12 amino acids long. Trimming took off 1 base at V and 5 bases at J, with 5 bases between the two ends.

This clonotype was detected many times. The chain is built from TRBV2 and TRBJ1-2; 10 bases are a match to TRBD1. V was clipped by 6 bases and J by 13 bases; unmatched bases: 11. Looked up from germline, CDR1 is SNHLY and CDR2 is FYNNEI. The length of the CDR3 is 13 residues. CDR3 residues: CASSITRDRGFTF. The CDR3 DNA reads TGTGCCAGCAGCATAACCCGGGACAGGGGTTTCACCTTC. The complete variable domain, with remaining parts taken from reference TRBV2 and TRBJ1-2, reads EPEVTQTPSHQVTQMGQEVILRCVPISNHLYFYWYRQILGQKVEFLVSFYNNEISEKSEIFDDQFSVERPDGSNFTLKIRSTKLEDSAMYFCASSITRDRGFTFGSGTRLTVV.

Many counts were recorded for this clonotype. V usage is TRBV3-1 and J usage is TRBJ1-2, with no clear D. V was cut by 4 bases and J by 0 bases, with 3 bases left in between. The CDR3 runs to 12 residues. CDR1 and CDR2 (germline): LGHDT, YNNKEL (reference sequence). CDR3 loop: CASSLPNYGYTF. The CDR3 DNA is TGTGCCAGCAGCCTACCTAACTATGGCTACACCTTC.

This clonotype was recorded at least ten times. V and J are TRBV28 and TRBJ2-1; no reliable D call. The CDR3 is 13 amino acids. The V and J ends lost 6 bases and 8 bases respectively, with 14 bases between them. Germline-derived CDR1 and CDR2 are MDHEN and SYDVKM. CDR3 sequence: CASSVTAIYEQFF. CDR3 sequence (DNA): TGTGCCAGCAGCGTAACGGCGATTTATGAGCAGTTCTTC. Variable domain in full (rest from reference TRBV28 and TRBJ2-1): DVKVTQSSRYLVKRTGEKVFLECVQDMDHENMFWYRQDPGLGLRLIYFSYDVKMKEKGDIPEGYSVSREKKERFSLILESASTNQTSMYLCASSVTAIYEQFFGPGTRLTVL.